The T cell receptor (beta chain) described here comes from a study of blood T cell repertoires in COVID-19. Using immunoSEQ multiplex PCR, the repertoire was profiled, and TCRdb retains in-frame clones only, with some absent. The sample holds about 170,000 clones; 70% to 85% are singletons and the top ten take 15%. This TCR was recovered from a man aged 45-60 years who had recovered from COVID-19. The sequenced sample was PBMCs or T cells enriched from blood (not recorded which).

The CDR3 DNA sequence: TGTGCCAGCAGCGCTAACTATGACAATGAGCAGTTCTTC. The encoded protein is CASSANYDNEQFF. The gene calls are TRBV7-8 and TRBJ2-1, with D unresolved. The CDR3 runs to 13 residues. Germline CDR1 SGHVS, CDR2 FQNEAQ. Trimming pared 5 bases from V and 5 bases from J, leaving 10 bases between.